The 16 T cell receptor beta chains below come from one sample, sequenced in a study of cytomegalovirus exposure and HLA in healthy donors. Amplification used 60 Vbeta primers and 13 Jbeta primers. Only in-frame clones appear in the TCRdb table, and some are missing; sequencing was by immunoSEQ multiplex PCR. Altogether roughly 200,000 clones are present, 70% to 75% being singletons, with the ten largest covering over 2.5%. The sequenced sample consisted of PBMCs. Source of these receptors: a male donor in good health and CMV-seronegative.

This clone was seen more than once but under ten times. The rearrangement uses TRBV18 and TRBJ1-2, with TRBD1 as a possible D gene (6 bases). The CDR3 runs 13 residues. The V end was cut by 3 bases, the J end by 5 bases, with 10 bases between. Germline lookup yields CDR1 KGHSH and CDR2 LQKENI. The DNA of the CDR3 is TGTGCCAGCTCACCGACAGGCGAGTATGGCTACACCTTC. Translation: CASSPTGEYGYTF.

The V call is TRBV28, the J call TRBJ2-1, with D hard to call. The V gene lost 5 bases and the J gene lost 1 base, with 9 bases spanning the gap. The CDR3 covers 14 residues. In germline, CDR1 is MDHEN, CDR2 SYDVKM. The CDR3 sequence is CASSPSGSYNEQFF. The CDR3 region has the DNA TGTGCCAGCAGTCCTAGTGGGTCCTACAATGAGCAGTTCTTC.

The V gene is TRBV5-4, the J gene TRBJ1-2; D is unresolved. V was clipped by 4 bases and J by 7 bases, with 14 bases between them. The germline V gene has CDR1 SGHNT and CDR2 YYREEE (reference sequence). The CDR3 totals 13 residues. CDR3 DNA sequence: TGTGCCAGCAGCCGGGGAGTGGGCCTTGGCTACACCTTC. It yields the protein CASSRGVGLGYTF.

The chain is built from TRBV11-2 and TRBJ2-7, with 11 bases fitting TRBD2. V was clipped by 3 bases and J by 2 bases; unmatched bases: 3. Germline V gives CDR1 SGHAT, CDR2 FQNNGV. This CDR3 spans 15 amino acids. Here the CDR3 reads CASSFGLAGAYEQYF. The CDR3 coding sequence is TGTGCCAGCAGCTTTGGACTAGCGGGCGCCTACGAGCAGTACTTC.

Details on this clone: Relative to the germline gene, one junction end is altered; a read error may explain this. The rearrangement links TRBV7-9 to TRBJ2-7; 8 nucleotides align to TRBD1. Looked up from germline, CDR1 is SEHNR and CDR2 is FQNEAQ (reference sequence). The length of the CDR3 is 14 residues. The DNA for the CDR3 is TGTTCCAGCAACCTACCCGGACAGGGCGGCGAGCAGTACTTC. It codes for CSSNLPGQGGEQYF.

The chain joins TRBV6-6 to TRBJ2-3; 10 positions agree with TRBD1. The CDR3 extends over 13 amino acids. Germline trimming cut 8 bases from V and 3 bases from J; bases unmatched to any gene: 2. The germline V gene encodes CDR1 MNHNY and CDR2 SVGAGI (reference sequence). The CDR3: CASGGQGTDTQYF. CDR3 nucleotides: TGTGCCAGCGGGGGACAGGGGACAGATACGCAGTATTTT.

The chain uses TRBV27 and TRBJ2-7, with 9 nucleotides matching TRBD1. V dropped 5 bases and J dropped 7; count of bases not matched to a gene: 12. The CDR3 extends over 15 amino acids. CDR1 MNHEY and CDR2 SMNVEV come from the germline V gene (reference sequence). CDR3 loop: CASSADRGRNLEQYF. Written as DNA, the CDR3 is TGTGCCAGCAGTGCGGACAGGGGACGCAACCTGGAGCAGTACTTC.

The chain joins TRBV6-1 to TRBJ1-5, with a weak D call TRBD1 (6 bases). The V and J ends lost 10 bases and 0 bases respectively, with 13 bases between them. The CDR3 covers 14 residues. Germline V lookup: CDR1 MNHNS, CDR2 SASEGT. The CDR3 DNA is TGTGCCACAGGGACAAGGTATAGCAATCAGCCCCAGCATTTT. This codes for CATGTRYSNQPQHF.

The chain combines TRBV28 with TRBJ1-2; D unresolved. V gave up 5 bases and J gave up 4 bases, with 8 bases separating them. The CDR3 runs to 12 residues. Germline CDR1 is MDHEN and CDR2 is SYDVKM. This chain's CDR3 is CASSPGVYGYTF. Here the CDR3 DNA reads TGTGCCAGCAGTCCCGGTGTCTATGGCTACACCTTC.

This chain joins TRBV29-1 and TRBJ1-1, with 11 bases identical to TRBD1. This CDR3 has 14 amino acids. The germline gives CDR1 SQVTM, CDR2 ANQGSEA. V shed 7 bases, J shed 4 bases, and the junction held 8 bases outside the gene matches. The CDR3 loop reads CSARRGTGGTEAFF. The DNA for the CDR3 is TGCAGCGCCAGAAGGGGGACAGGGGGCACTGAAGCTTTCTTT.

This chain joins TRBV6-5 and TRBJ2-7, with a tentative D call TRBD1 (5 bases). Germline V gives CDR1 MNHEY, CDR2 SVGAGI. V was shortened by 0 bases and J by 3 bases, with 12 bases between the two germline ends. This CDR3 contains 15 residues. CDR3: CASSYSIRQFYEQYF. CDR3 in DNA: TGTGCCAGCAGTTACTCAATCAGACAGTTCTACGAGCAGTACTTC.

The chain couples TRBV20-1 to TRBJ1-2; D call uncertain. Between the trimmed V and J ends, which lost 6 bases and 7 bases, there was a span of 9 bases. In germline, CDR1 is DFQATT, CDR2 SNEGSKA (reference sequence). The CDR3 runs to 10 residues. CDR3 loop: CSAIVRGYTF. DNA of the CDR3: TGCAGTGCAATAGTTCGTGGCTACACCTTC.

The DNA of the CDR3 is TGTGCCATCAGTGCATCCACAGGGATGGGGTACACTGAAGCTTTCTTT. It yields the protein CAISASTGMGYTEAFF. V and J are TRBV10-3 and TRBJ1-1, with D maybe TRBD1 (6 bases). The CDR3 spans 16 residues. Looked up from germline, CDR1 is ENHRY and CDR2 is SYGVKD. V lost 4 bases and J lost 3, with 18 bases in between.

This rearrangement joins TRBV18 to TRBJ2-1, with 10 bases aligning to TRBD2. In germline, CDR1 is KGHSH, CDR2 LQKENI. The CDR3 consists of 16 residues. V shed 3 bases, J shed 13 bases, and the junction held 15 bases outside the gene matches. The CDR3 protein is CASSPRGLALTRDQFF. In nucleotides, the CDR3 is TGTGCCAGCTCACCCCGGGGACTAGCGTTGACGAGGGATCAGTTCTTC.

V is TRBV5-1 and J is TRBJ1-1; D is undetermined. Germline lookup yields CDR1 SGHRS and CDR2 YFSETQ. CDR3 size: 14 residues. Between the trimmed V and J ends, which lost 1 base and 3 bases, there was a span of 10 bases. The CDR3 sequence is CASSLWATDTEAFF. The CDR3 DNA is TGCGCCAGCAGCTTGTGGGCCACGGACACTGAAGCTTTCTTT.

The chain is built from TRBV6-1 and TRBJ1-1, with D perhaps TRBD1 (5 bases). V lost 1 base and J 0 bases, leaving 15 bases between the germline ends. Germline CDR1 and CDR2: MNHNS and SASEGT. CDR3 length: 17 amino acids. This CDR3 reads CASSEGWGRTLNTEAFF. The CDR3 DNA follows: TGTGCCAGCAGTGAAGGGTGGGGGAGGACTCTGAACACTGAAGCTTTCTTT.